The next 9 T cell receptor beta chains were all read from a single sample in a study of T cells in Graves' hyperthyroidism and ophthalmopathy (dated by TCRdb to between 2019 and 2020). Receptor libraries were prepared by multiplex PCR. TCRdb lists the instrument as Illumina HiSeq 2000. TCR beta CDR3 regions were amplified from RNA transcripts. A first-round RT-PCR of the TCR CDR3 used the HTBI primer set with the Qiagen OneStep RT-PCR kit. The public reads were reanalyzed by TCRdb: fastp trimming at Q25, MiXCR alignment, in-frame beta chains only. Records with the same CDR3 protein are collapsed into one entry carrying the most frequent genes and DNA. The table for this sample lists around 300,000 distinct CDR3 sequences; 20% to 25% of them were counted only once. Around 64% of the sample belongs to the ten largest clones. Specimen: blood. The receptor source for this set is a young man with Graves' ophthalmopathy.

This clonotype has more than one count but fewer than ten. This chain uses TRBV18 with TRBJ1-2; D possibly corresponds to TRBD1 (5 bases). Germline values: CDR1 KGHSH, CDR2 LQKENI. The CDR3 contains 13 residues. The germline V and J ends were trimmed by 2 bases and 7 bases, with 11 bases remaining between them. The CDR3 DNA reads as TGTGCCAGCTCACCAGGGGCAGGGCTTGGCTACACCTTC. Protein product: CASSPGAGLGYTF.

This clonotype was counted many times. This chain joins TRBV30 and TRBJ1-1; D unclear. The germline V and J ends were trimmed by 0 bases and 4 bases, with 9 bases remaining between them. The germline gives CDR1 GTSNPN, CDR2 SVGIG (reference sequence). The CDR3 is made up of 13 amino acids. CDR3 in DNA: TGTGCCTGGAGTGTACGAGTTCCCACTGAAGCTTTCTTT. Amino acids: CAWSVRVPTEAFF. Filled out from reference TRBV30 and TRBJ1-1, the complete variable domain reads SQTIHQWPATLVQPVGSPLSLECTVEGTSNPNLYWYRQAAGRGLQLLFYSVGIGQISSEVPQNLSASRPQDRQFILSSKKLLLSDSGFYLCAWSVRVPTEAFFGQGTRLTVV.

At least ten counts were recorded for this clonotype. The chain carries TRBV12-3 or TRBV12-4 and TRBJ2-7; 7 nucleotides align to TRBD2. This CDR3 comprises 15 residues. With 3 bases clipped from V and 0 bases from J, the junction kept 5 bases outside the gene matches. CDR3 protein: CASSFMASGSYEQYF. In DNA form, the CDR3 reads TGTGCCAGCAGTTTTATGGCTAGCGGCTCCTACGAGCAGTACTTC.

The chain uses TRBV7-2 and TRBJ2-7, with D perhaps being TRBD1 or TRBD2 (5 bases each). The CDR3 totals 14 residues. Deletions cut 3 bases from V and 0 bases from J, with 9 bases between. Per the germline V gene, CDR1 is SGHTA and CDR2 is FQGNSA. The CDR3 bases are TGTGCCAGCAGCTTCGGGACGATCTCCTACGAGCAGTACTTC. Its translation: CASSFGTISYEQYF.

This clonotype appeared once. The V call is TRBV4-2, the J call TRBJ1-3; D is uncertain. Between the trimmed V and J ends, which lost 1 base and 0 bases, there was a span of 7 bases. The CDR3 runs 15 residues. Germline V gene lookup returns CDR1 LGHNA and CDR2 YNFKEQ. The CDR3 DNA is TGTGCCAGCAGCCAAGCCTCTAACTCTGGAAACACCATATATTTT. Translation: CASSQASNSGNTIYF.

This clonotype came up a few times. CDR3 loop: CSARTGTKANTGELFF. The CDR3 region has the DNA TGCAGTGCTAGAACCGGGACTAAAGCGAACACCGGGGAGCTGTTTTTT. The chain uses TRBV20-1 and TRBJ2-2; the match to TRBD2 covers 7 bases. The CDR3 sequence is 16 residues long. Germline V lookup: CDR1 DFQATT, CDR2 SNEGSKA (reference sequence). V trimming: 2 bases; J trimming: 0 bases; junction bases outside the gene matches: 6.

This clonotype was detected a few times. The genes are TRBV28 and TRBJ1-2; D call uncertain. The CDR3 consists of 11 residues. V was clipped by 6 bases and J by 11 bases, with 13 bases between them. Germline CDR1 is MDHEN and CDR2 is SYDVKM. In DNA, the CDR3 is TGTGCCAGCAGCTTAGGAAGGCTTTACACCTTC. The encoded protein is CASSLGRLYTF.

There are a few counts of this clonotype. The chain employs TRBV9 and TRBJ2-6; D gene uncertain. The CDR3 is made up of 15 amino acids. The V gene's germline CDR1 is SGDLS and CDR2 YYNGEE. V shed 0 bases and J shed 0 bases, with 4 bases lying between them. The CDR3, as DNA: TGTGCCAGCAGCGTAGGAAGCTCTGGGGCCAACGTCCTGACTTTC. Translation gives CASSVGSSGANVLTF.

This clonotype was recorded many times. The chain joins TRBV20-1 to TRBJ2-3; perhaps D is TRBD1 or TRBD2 (6 bases each). V lost 6 bases, J lost 1 base, and 17 bases lay in between. This CDR3 spans 15 amino acids. The germline CDR1 and CDR2 sequences are DFQATT and SNEGSKA (reference sequence). CDR3 loop: CSAFDRGLGTDTQYF. The DNA for the CDR3 is TGCAGTGCCTTTGATCGGGGGCTTGGCACAGATACGCAGTATTTT.